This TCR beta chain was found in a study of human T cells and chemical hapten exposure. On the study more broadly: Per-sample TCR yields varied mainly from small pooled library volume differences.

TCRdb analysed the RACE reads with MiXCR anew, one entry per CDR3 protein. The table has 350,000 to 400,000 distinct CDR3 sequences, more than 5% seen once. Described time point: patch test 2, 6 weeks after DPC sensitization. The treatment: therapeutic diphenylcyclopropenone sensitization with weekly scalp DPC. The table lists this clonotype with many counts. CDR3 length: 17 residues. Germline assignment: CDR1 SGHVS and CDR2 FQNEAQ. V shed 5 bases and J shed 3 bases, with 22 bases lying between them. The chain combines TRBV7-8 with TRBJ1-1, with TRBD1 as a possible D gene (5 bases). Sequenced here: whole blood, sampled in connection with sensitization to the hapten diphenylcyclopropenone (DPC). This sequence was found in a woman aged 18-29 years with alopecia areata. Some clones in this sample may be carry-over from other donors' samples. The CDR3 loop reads CASSPYGALSMDTEAFF. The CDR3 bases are TGTGCCAGCAGCCCCTACGGGGCGTTAAGTATGGACACTGAAGCTTTCTTT.